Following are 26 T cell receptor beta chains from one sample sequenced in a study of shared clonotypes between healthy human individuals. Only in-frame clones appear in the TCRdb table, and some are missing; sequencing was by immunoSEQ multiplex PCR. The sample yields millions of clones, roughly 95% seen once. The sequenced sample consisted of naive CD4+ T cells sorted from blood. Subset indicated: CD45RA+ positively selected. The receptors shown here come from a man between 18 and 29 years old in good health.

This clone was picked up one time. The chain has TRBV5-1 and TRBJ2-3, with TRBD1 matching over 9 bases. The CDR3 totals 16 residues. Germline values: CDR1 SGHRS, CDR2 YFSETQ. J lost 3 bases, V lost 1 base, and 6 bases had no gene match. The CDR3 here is CASSLIFGQGTDTQYF. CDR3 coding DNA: TGCGCCAGCAGCTTGATATTCGGACAGGGGACAGATACGCAGTATTTT.

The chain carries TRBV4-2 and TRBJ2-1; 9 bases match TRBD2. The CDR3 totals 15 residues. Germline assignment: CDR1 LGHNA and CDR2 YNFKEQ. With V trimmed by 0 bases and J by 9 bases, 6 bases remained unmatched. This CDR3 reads CASSQESGGHTEQFF. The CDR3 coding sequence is TGTGCCAGCAGCCAAGAAAGCGGGGGGCACACTGAGCAGTTCTTC.

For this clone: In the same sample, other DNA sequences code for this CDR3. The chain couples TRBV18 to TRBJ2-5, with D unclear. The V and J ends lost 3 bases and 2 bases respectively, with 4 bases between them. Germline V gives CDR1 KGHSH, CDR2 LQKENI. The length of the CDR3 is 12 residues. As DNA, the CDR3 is TGTGCCAGCTCACCCATGCAAGAGACCCAGTACTTC. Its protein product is CASSPMQETQYF. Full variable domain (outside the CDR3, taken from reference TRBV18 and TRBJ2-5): NAGVMQNPRHLVRRRGQEARLRCSPMKGHSHVYWYRQLPEEGLKFMVYLQKENIIDESGMPKERFSAEFPKEGPSILRIQQVVRGDSAAYFCASSPMQETQYFGPGTRLLVL.

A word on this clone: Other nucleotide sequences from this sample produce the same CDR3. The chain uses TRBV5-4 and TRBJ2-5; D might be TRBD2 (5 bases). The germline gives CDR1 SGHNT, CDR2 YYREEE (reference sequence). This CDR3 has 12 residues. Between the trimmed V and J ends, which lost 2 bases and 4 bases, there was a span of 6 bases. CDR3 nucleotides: TGTGCCAGCAGCTTAGGGAGAGAGACCCAGTACTTC. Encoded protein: CASSLGRETQYF. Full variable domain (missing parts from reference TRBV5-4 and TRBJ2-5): ETGVTQSPTHLIKTRGQQVTLRCSSQSGHNTVSWYQQALGQGPQFIFQYYREEENGRGNFPPRFSGLQFPNYSSELNVNALELDDSALYLCASSLGRETQYFGPGTRLLVL.

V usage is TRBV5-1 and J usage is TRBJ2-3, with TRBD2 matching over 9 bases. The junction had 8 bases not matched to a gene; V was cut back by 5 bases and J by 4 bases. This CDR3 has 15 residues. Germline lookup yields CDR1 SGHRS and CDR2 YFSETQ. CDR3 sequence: CASRASGTRADTQYF. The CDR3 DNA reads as TGCGCCAGCAGGGCTAGCGGGACTAGGGCAGATACGCAGTATTTT.

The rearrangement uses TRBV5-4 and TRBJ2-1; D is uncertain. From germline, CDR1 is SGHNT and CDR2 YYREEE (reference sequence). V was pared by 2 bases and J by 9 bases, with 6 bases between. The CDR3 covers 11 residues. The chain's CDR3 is CASSLEVEQFF. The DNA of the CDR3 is TGTGCCAGCAGCTTAGAGGTTGAGCAGTTCTTC.

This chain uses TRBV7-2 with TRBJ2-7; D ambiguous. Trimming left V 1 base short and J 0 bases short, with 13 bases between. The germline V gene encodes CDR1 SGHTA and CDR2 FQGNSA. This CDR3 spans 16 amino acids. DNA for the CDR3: TGTGCCAGCAGCTTAGACGCCACTTCCTACTCCTACGAGCAGTACTTC. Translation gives CASSLDATSYSYEQYF.

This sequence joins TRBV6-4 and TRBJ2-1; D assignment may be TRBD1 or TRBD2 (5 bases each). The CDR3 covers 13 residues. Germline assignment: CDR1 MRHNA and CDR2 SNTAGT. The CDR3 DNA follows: TGTCAGTTGGGACCCGGCGGGCGAAATGAGCAGTTCTTC. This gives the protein CQLGPGGRNEQFF.

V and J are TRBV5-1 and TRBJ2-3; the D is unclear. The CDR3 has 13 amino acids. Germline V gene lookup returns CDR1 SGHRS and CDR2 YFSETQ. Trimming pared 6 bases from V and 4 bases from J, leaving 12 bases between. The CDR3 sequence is CASMNSPPDTQYF. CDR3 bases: TGCGCCAGCATGAATTCCCCTCCAGATACGCAGTATTTT.

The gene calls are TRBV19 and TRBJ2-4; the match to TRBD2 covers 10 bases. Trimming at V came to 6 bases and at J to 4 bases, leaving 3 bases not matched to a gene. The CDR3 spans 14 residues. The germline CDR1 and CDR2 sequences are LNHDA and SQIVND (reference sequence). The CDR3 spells CASREAGGKNIQYF. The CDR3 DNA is TGTGCCAGTAGAGAAGCGGGAGGGAAAAACATTCAGTACTTC.

CDR3 coding DNA: TGCGCCAGCAGCGACGGGGTTTTAACAGGCACAGATACGCAGTATTTT. Translation: CASSDGVLTGTDTQYF. V and J are TRBV10-1 and TRBJ2-3; perhaps TRBD2 as D (5 bases). V lost 6 bases to trimming and J lost 1 base, with 17 bases between them. This CDR3 has 16 amino acids. Per the germline V gene, CDR1 is WNHNN and CDR2 is SYGVQD (reference sequence).

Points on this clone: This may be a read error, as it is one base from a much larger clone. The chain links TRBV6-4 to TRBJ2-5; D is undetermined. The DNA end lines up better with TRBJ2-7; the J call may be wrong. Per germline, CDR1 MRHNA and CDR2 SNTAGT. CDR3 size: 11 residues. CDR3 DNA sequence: TGTGCCAGCAGTGACGGCTACGAGCAGTACTTC. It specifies CASSDGYEQYF.

The chain's CDR3 is CASSLDPGQQYF. The CDR3 region has the DNA TGTGCCAGCAGCTTGGACCCAGGGCAGCAGTACTTC. The J gene is TRBJ2-7, the V gene TRBV5-6; maybe TRBD1 (5 bases). The CDR3 covers 12 residues. V lost 0 bases and J 8 bases, leaving 9 bases between the germline ends. The germline V gene encodes CDR1 SGHDT and CDR2 YYEEEE.

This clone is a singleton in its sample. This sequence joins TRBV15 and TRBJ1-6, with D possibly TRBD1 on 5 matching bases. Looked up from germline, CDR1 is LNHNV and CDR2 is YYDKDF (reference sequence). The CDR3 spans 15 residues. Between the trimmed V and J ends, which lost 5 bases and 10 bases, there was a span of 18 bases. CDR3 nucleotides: TGTGCCACCAGCCCTTGGGGGGGAGTAGGATCACCCCTCCACTTT. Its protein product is CATSPWGGVGSPLHF.

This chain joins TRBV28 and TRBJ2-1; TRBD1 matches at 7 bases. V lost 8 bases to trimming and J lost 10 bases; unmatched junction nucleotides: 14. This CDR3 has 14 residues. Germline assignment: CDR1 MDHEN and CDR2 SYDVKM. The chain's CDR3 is CASPNRGTPMEQFF. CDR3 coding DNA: TGTGCCAGCCCAAACAGGGGAACCCCGATGGAGCAGTTCTTC.

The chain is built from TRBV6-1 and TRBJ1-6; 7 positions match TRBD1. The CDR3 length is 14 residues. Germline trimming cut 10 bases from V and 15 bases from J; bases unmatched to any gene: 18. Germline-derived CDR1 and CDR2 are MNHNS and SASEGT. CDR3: CATAGTVGLSLLHF. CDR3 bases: TGTGCCACAGCAGGGACAGTCGGACTTTCTCTCCTCCACTTT.

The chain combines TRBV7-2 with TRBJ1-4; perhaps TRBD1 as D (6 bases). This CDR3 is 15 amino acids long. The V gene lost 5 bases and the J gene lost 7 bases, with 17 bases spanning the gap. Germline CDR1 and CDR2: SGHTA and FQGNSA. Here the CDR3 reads CASSAGVPTGEKLFF. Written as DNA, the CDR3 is TGTGCCAGCAGCGCAGGGGTACCCACCGGTGAAAAACTGTTTTTT.

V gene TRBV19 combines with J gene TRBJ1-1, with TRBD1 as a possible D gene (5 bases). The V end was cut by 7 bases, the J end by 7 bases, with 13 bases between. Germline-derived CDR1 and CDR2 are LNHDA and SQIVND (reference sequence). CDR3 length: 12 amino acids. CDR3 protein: CASIDRLNEAFF. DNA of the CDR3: TGTGCCAGTATAGACAGATTAAATGAAGCTTTCTTT.

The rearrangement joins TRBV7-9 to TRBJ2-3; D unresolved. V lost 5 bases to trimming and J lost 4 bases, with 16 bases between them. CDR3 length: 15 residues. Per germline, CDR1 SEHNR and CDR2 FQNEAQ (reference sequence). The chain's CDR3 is CASSPTDLIPDTQYF. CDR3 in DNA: TGTGCCAGCAGCCCGACGGACCTAATCCCAGATACGCAGTATTTT.

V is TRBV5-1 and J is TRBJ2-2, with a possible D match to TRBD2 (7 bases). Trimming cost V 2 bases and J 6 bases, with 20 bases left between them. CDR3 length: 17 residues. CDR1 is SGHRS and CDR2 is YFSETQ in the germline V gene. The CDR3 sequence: CASSFDPRGASAGELFF. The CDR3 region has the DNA TGCGCCAGCAGCTTCGATCCCCGGGGGGCGAGTGCCGGGGAGCTGTTTTTT.

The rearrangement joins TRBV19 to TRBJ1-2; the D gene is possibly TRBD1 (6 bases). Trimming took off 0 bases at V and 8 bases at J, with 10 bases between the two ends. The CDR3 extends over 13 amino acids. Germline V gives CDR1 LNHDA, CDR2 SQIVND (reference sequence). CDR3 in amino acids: CASSIEGTWGYTF. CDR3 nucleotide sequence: TGTGCCAGTAGTATAGAGGGGACATGGGGCTACACCTTC.

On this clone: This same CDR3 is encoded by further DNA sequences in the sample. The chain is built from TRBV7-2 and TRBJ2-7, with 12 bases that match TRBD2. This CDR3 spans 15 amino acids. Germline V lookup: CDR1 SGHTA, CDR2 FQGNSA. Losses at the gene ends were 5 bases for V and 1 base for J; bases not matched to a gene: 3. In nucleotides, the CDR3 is TGTGCCAGCAGCCTGGGACTAGCGGGTTCCTACGAGCAGTACTTC. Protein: CASSLGLAGSYEQYF.

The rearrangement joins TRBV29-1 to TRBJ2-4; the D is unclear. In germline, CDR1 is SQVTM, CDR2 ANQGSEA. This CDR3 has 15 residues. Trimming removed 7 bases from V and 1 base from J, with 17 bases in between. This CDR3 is CSARLGSLAKNIQYF. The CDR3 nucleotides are TGCAGCGCCCGCCTTGGATCCTTGGCCAAAAACATTCAGTACTTC.

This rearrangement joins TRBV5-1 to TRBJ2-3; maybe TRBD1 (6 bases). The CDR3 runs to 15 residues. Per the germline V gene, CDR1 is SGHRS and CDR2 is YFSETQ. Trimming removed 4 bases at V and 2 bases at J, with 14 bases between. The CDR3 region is CASSQQTGITDTQYF. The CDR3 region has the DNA TGCGCCAGCAGCCAGCAAACAGGGATCACAGATACGCAGTATTTT. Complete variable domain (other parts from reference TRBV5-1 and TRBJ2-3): KAGVTQTPRYLIKTRGQQVTLSCSPISGHRSVSWYQQTPGQGLQFLFEYFSETQRNKGNFPGRFSGRQFSNSRSEMNVSTLELGDSALYLCASSQQTGITDTQYFGPGTRLTVL.

The CDR3 sequence is CASSSGAGTSGYNEQFF. Written as DNA, the CDR3 is TGTGCCAGCAGTTCTGGGGCCGGGACTAGCGGATACAATGAGCAGTTCTTC. The chain combines TRBV28 with TRBJ2-1, with 11 bases matching TRBD2. This CDR3 has 17 amino acids. The germline gives CDR1 MDHEN, CDR2 SYDVKM. Trimming took 4 bases from V and 4 from J; bases not matched to a gene: 9.

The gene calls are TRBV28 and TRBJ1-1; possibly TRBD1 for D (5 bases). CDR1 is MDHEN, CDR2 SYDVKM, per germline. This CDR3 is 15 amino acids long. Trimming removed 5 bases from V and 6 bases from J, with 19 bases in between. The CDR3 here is CASSLIKKGSAEAFF. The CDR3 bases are TGTGCCAGCAGTCTCATAAAAAAGGGGTCGGCTGAAGCTTTCTTT.